The subject of this entry is one T cell receptor (beta chain). What it binds is unknown. Some clones are missing from TCRdb's copy, which holds only in-frame ones; the method was immunoSEQ multiplex PCR. The top ten clones hold just over 9% of a sample with roughly 150,000 clones, around 87% of them seen once. These data are taken from a study of T cell responses to AZD1222 COVID-19 vaccine. Study-wide results and limits: Possibly, clonal diversity was underestimated; donors were largely white British and included more females. Two doses of AZD1222 preceded a rise in Spike-specific TCR breadth and depth.

The germline V and J ends were trimmed by 2 bases and 5 bases, with 12 bases remaining between them. This CDR3 spans 14 amino acids. Germline V CDR1 and CDR2: WNHNN, SYGVQD (reference sequence). The sequence came from an adult who received the AZD1222 COVID-19 vaccine. The chain uses TRBV10-1 and TRBJ1-1; TRBD1 is a possible D gene (6 bases). Sample: peripheral blood, taken 28 days after the second AZD1222 dose. The CDR3 DNA reads as TGCGCCAGCAGTGAGCCAGGGGTAGGGACTGAAGCTTTCTTT. This codes for CASSEPGVGTEAFF.